This TCR beta chain was recovered during a study of CD8+ T cells in alopecia areata. Extracted RNA was reverse transcribed, and the resulting cDNA served as sequencing template. The table came from immunoSEQ multiplex PCR; TCRdb's copy has only in-frame clones and leaves some out. The sample lists 4,300 or so clones; roughly 71% were seen once. The treatment is: oral pan-JAK inhibitor, 5-10 mg twice daily. Collection of lesional scalp punch biopsies and peripheral blood was performed in alopecia areata patients. The source of this sequence is a human donor with alopecia areata. The source was skin, collected at week 24, from a patient treated with tofacitinib.

This chain's CDR3 is CASSFPGQGGTDTQYF. The CDR3 DNA is TGTGCCAGCAGCTTCCCTGGACAGGGAGGCACAGATACGCAGTATTTT. The rearrangement links TRBV5-6 to TRBJ2-3; 8 nucleotides align to TRBD1. The V segment lost 2 bases and the J segment 1 base; nucleotides outside the gene matches: 6. Germline-derived CDR1 and CDR2 are SGHDT and YYEEEE. This CDR3 region has 16 residues.